Listed below are T cell receptor beta chains from one sample, sequenced in a study of blood T cell repertoires in COVID-19. Measured with immunoSEQ multiplex PCR; TCRdb has only the in-frame clones, and not every one. In the table there are approximately 250,000 clones, more than 75% of which are singletons. Sequences were obtained from peripheral blood. These receptors were taken from a man aged 35 to 55 with active or convalescent COVID-19. CDR3s include the opening cysteine and the closing phenylalanine or tryptophan. D genes are given only for firm matches. Rows may omit the clone size; those that give it use once, few, many or a size class.

abundance: once
j_gene: TRBJ1-2
v_gene: TRBV29-1
d_gene: TRBD1
CDR3nt: TGCAGCGTTGGGACAGGGGTGGGTGGCTACACCTTC
CDR3aa: CSVGTGVGGYTF

abundance: .
j_gene: TRBJ1-5
v_gene: TRBV3-1/TRBV3-2
d_gene: .
CDR3nt: TGTGCCAGCAGCCGAGAGGGGCAACAGCCCCAGCATTTT
CDR3aa: CASSREGQQPQHF

abundance: few
j_gene: TRBJ1-3
v_gene: TRBV5-6
d_gene: .
CDR3nt: TGTGCCAGCAGCTTGTATCGGGAGGACTCTGGAAACACCATATATTTT
CDR3aa: CASSLYREDSGNTIYF

abundance: .
j_gene: TRBJ2-1
v_gene: TRBV13
d_gene: TRBD2
CDR3nt: TGTGCCAGCAGCTCCCGGACTAGCGGGAGGCCCAATGAGCAGTTCTTC
CDR3aa: CASSSRTSGRPNEQFF

abundance: .
j_gene: TRBJ2-2
v_gene: TRBV5-1
d_gene: .
CDR3nt: TGCGCCAGCATGTCGTCCGGGGAGCTGTTTTTT
CDR3aa: CASMSSGELFF

abundance: few
j_gene: TRBJ2-2
v_gene: TRBV4-1
d_gene: TRBD2
CDR3nt: TGCGCCAGCAGCCAAGAGGGACTAGCGGGAGGGCCTAGCACCGGGGAGCTGTTTTTT
CDR3aa: CASSQEGLAGGPSTGELFF

abundance: .
j_gene: TRBJ2-1
v_gene: TRBV5-1
d_gene: .
CDR3nt: TGCGCCAGCAGCTTGGTCGGGGTGAACGATGAGCAGTTCTTC
CDR3aa: CASSLVGVNDEQFF

abundance: .
j_gene: TRBJ1-5
v_gene: TRBV3-1/TRBV3-2
d_gene: .
CDR3nt: TGTGCCAGCAGCCTTAGAGTTAATCAGCCCCAGCATTTT
CDR3aa: CASSLRVNQPQHF

abundance: .
j_gene: TRBJ2-1
v_gene: TRBV15
d_gene: TRBD2
CDR3nt: TGTGCCACCAGCAGAGTTAGGGAGGGTAGCAATGAGCAGTTCTTC
CDR3aa: CATSRVREGSNEQFF

abundance: .
j_gene: TRBJ2-4
v_gene: TRBV28
d_gene: TRBD1
CDR3nt: TGTGCCAGCAGTTTAACGACAGGGATCTTGGCCAAAAACATTCAGTACTTC
CDR3aa: CASSLTTGILAKNIQYF

abundance: .
j_gene: TRBJ1-3
v_gene: TRBV28
d_gene: TRBD1
CDR3nt: TGTGCCAGCAGTTCCCCAGGGGGAGGAACTGGAAACACCATATATTTT
CDR3aa: CASSSPGGGTGNTIYF

abundance: once
j_gene: TRBJ2-1
v_gene: TRBV28
d_gene: TRBD2
CDR3nt: TGTGCCAGCACCCGAGAACTAGCGGGGCCCCCGGAGCAGTTCTTC
CDR3aa: CASTRELAGPPEQFF

abundance: .
j_gene: TRBJ2-3
v_gene: TRBV24-1
d_gene: TRBD2
CDR3nt: TGTGCCACCAGGCCACGTTCCGGGACTAGCGGGAAGGACGAAGATACGCAGTATTTT
CDR3aa: CATRPRSGTSGKDEDTQYF

abundance: .
j_gene: TRBJ2-1
v_gene: TRBV7-9
d_gene: .
CDR3nt: TGTGCCAGCAGCCGGGACTTTTCCTACAATGAGCAGTTCTTC
CDR3aa: CASSRDFSYNEQFF

abundance: .
j_gene: TRBJ1-2
v_gene: TRBV7-8
d_gene: TRBD1
CDR3nt: TGTGCCAGCAGCTTATCAGGGGGTGGCTACACCTTC
CDR3aa: CASSLSGGGYTF

abundance: .
j_gene: TRBJ2-2
v_gene: TRBV19
d_gene: TRBD2
CDR3nt: TGTGCCAGTAGTATAGGAGCGGGGTTCGGGGAGCTGTTTTTT
CDR3aa: CASSIGAGFGELFF

abundance: .
j_gene: TRBJ1-4
v_gene: TRBV19
d_gene: .
CDR3nt: TGTGCCAGTAGTAGAGGGGGATCTACAACTAATGAAAAACTGTTTTTT
CDR3aa: CASSRGGSTTNEKLFF

abundance: .
j_gene: TRBJ2-3
v_gene: TRBV5-1
d_gene: .
CDR3nt: TGCGCCAGCAGCTTGGGAGCGCGAGATACGCAGTATTTT
CDR3aa: CASSLGARDTQYF

abundance: .
j_gene: TRBJ2-5
v_gene: TRBV2
d_gene: TRBD1
CDR3nt: TGTGCCAGCGTCCCGGGACAGGCACAAGACCAAGAGACCCAGTACTTC
CDR3aa: CASVPGQAQDQETQYF

abundance: once
j_gene: TRBJ2-6
v_gene: TRBV24-1
d_gene: .
CDR3nt: TGTGCCACCAGTTTGGGCAGGGCTGGGGCCAACGTCCTGACTTTC
CDR3aa: CATSLGRAGANVLTF

abundance: once
j_gene: TRBJ2-5
v_gene: TRBV5-4
d_gene: TRBD2
CDR3nt: TGTGCCAGCAGACGAGAAGCGGGGGCCCTCCAAGAGACCCAGTACTTC
CDR3aa: CASRREAGALQETQYF

abundance: .
j_gene: TRBJ1-6
v_gene: TRBV7-9
d_gene: TRBD1
CDR3nt: TGTGCCAGCACACTAACAGGGGGCAATAATTCACCCCTCCACTTT
CDR3aa: CASTLTGGNNSPLHF

abundance: .
j_gene: TRBJ1-4
v_gene: TRBV18
d_gene: TRBD1
CDR3nt: TGTGCCAGCTCACTGAGACAGGGGGCTACTAATGAAAAACTGTTTTTT
CDR3aa: CASSLRQGATNEKLFF

abundance: .
j_gene: TRBJ2-1
v_gene: TRBV9
d_gene: .
CDR3nt: TGTGCCAGCAGCTTCTACTCGGGGAATGAGCAGTTCTTC
CDR3aa: CASSFYSGNEQFF

abundance: once
j_gene: TRBJ1-6
v_gene: TRBV7-6
d_gene: .
CDR3nt: TGTGCCAGCAGCTTAGGACTTAGATCCCAGGGATATAATTCACCCCTCCACTTT
CDR3aa: CASSLGLRSQGYNSPLHF

abundance: .
j_gene: TRBJ2-5
v_gene: TRBV11-2
d_gene: TRBD1
CDR3nt: TGTGCCAGCAGCCCACAGGGGGCTGGAGAGACCCAGTACTTC
CDR3aa: CASSPQGAGETQYF

abundance: .
j_gene: TRBJ1-2
v_gene: TRBV28
d_gene: TRBD1
CDR3nt: TGTGCCAGCAGTCCAGGCACACAGGGGGACCCCTATGGCTACACCTTC
CDR3aa: CASSPGTQGDPYGYTF

abundance: .
j_gene: TRBJ2-3
v_gene: TRBV2
d_gene: TRBD2
CDR3nt: TGTGCCAGCAGTAATAGCGGGGGGGCAGATACGCAGTATTTT
CDR3aa: CASSNSGGADTQYF

abundance: .
j_gene: TRBJ1-6
v_gene: TRBV30
d_gene: .
CDR3nt: TGTGCCTCAACCGGCTCCTATAATTCACCCCTCCACTTT
CDR3aa: CASTGSYNSPLHF

abundance: .
j_gene: TRBJ2-1
v_gene: TRBV11-3
d_gene: .
CDR3nt: TGTGCCAGCAGCTTAATGATCTTAGTTACTGACAATGAGCAGTTCTTC
CDR3aa: CASSLMILVTDNEQFF

abundance: .
j_gene: TRBJ1-5
v_gene: TRBV18
d_gene: .
CDR3nt: TGTGCCAGCTCAAAAGGGCAGGGTACCAATCAGCCCCAGCATTTT
CDR3aa: CASSKGQGTNQPQHF

abundance: .
j_gene: TRBJ2-5
v_gene: TRBV5-1
d_gene: TRBD1
CDR3nt: TGCGCCAGCAGCCCCCAGGTCACAGGGGGATCGGAGACCCAGTACTTC
CDR3aa: CASSPQVTGGSETQYF

abundance: .
j_gene: TRBJ2-7
v_gene: TRBV10-3
d_gene: .
CDR3nt: TGTGCCATCAGTGATGTATGGCAGGGGATCCACGAGCAGTACTTC
CDR3aa: CAISDVWQGIHEQYF

abundance: once
j_gene: TRBJ1-4
v_gene: TRBV29-1
d_gene: .
CDR3nt: TGCAGCGGCACTCGACTAAGAACTAATGAAAAACTGTTTTTT
CDR3aa: CSGTRLRTNEKLFF

abundance: .
j_gene: TRBJ2-3
v_gene: TRBV6-1
d_gene: .
CDR3nt: TGTGCCAGCAGTGAAGTCGGGGGTAGCGGCACAGATACGCAGTATTTT
CDR3aa: CASSEVGGSGTDTQYF

abundance: .
j_gene: TRBJ1-2
v_gene: TRBV7-6
d_gene: .
CDR3nt: TGTGCCAGCAGCCAAAGCTACAGGGATGGCTACACCTTC
CDR3aa: CASSQSYRDGYTF

abundance: .
j_gene: TRBJ2-3
v_gene: TRBV19
d_gene: .
CDR3nt: TGTGCCAGTAGTATTAGGCGGGGTAGCACAGATACGCAGTATTTT
CDR3aa: CASSIRRGSTDTQYF

abundance: .
j_gene: TRBJ1-3
v_gene: TRBV13
d_gene: .
CDR3nt: TGTGCCAGCAGCCTAGGACAGAGCTCCTCTGGAAACACCATATATTTT
CDR3aa: CASSLGQSSSGNTIYF

abundance: .
j_gene: TRBJ2-1
v_gene: TRBV6-1
d_gene: TRBD2
CDR3nt: TGTGCCAGCAGTGACCCTAGCGGGAGAATCCACAATGAGCAGTTCTTC
CDR3aa: CASSDPSGRIHNEQFF

abundance: .
j_gene: TRBJ1-2
v_gene: TRBV19
d_gene: .
CDR3nt: TGTGCCAGTAGCATAAACCCTACGGGTGGCTACACCTTC
CDR3aa: CASSINPTGGYTF

abundance: .
j_gene: TRBJ2-3
v_gene: TRBV9
d_gene: .
CDR3nt: TGTGCCAGCAGCGCCCAACCCCTAGCAGCAGATACGCAGTATTTT
CDR3aa: CASSAQPLAADTQYF

abundance: .
j_gene: TRBJ2-7
v_gene: TRBV9
d_gene: .
CDR3nt: TGTGCCAGCAGCGTAGGGGACACCTCCTACGAGCAGTACTTC
CDR3aa: CASSVGDTSYEQYF